The entry that follows covers one TCR beta chain sequence. What it recognizes is unknown. The CDR3 totals 14 residues. The ends lost 3 bases at V and 5 bases at J; junction bases unmatched: 2. Germline V CDR1 and CDR2: LNHDA, SQIVND (reference sequence). Combining a sample-barcoded 5' primer with a J-beta primer mix, a second PCR ran for roughly 7 to 12 cycles. TCRdb reprocessed the 5' RACE reads with MiXCR, giving one entry per CDR3 protein. The profile shows about 1.4 million distinct CDR3 sequences, around 59% of them singletons. The entry originates in a study of blood T cells in healthy people across ages. Points from the study as a whole: Strong correlation was found linking TCR beta diversity to naive T cell percentage. Greater diversity and more naive CD4+ cells were seen in long-lived donors than in aged donors. There was no known CMV status for donors, so expanded clonotype changes were possibly confounded. Across the age range, TCR beta diversity per million T cells fell in a roughly linear way.

The chain is built from TRBV19 and TRBJ1-1; 11 nucleotides align to TRBD1. This sequence originates from a man between 18 and 35 years old in good health. The specimen was blood. The CDR3 loop reads CASSIGQGATEAFF. CDR3 nucleotide sequence: TGTGCCAGTAGTATTGGACAGGGGGCAACTGAAGCTTTCTTT.